Listed below are T cell receptor beta chains from one sample, sequenced in a study of blood T cell repertoires in COVID-19. Method: immunoSEQ multiplex PCR; TCRdb's copy keeps in-frame clones and lacks some. The repertoire consists of about 130,000 clones, with over 75% occurring once and the leading ten covering around a tenth. Sequencing was done on a sample of peripheral blood. The receptors were gathered from a man aged 35 to 55 with active or convalescent COVID-19. The CDR3 runs from the conserved cysteine through the conserved F or W. D genes are given only for firm matches. Part of the rows lack a size; the others show once, few, many or a class for expanded clones.

j_gene: TRBJ2-7
abundance: -
d_gene: TRBD1
v_gene: TRBV27
CDR3aa: CATLSRDRGYEQYF
CDR3nt: TGTGCCACCCTTTCCCGGGACAGGGGGTACGAGCAGTACTTC

j_gene: TRBJ2-7
abundance: -
d_gene: -
v_gene: TRBV27
CDR3aa: CASSGGPGGSYEQYF
CDR3nt: TGTGCCAGCAGTGGGGGCCCGGGGGGTTCCTACGAGCAGTACTTC

j_gene: TRBJ1-3
abundance: -
d_gene: -
v_gene: TRBV5-6
CDR3aa: CASSLRGSGNTIYF
CDR3nt: TGTGCCAGCAGCTTGAGGGGTTCTGGAAACACCATATATTTT

j_gene: TRBJ1-6
abundance: -
d_gene: -
v_gene: TRBV3-1/TRBV3-2
CDR3aa: CASSQEDSFYNSPLHF
CDR3nt: TGTGCCAGCAGCCAGGAAGACAGTTTCTATAATTCACCCCTCCACTTT

j_gene: TRBJ1-2
abundance: medium-sized
d_gene: TRBD1
v_gene: TRBV2
CDR3aa: CASRPGTGQGGYTF
CDR3nt: TGTGCCAGCAGACCCGGGACAGGGCAGGGTGGCTACACCTTC

j_gene: TRBJ1-2
abundance: many
d_gene: TRBD1
v_gene: TRBV6-5
CDR3aa: CASSYVRTGGNYGYTF
CDR3nt: TGTGCCAGCAGTTACGTTAGGACAGGGGGCAACTATGGCTACACCTTC

j_gene: TRBJ2-5
abundance: -
d_gene: -
v_gene: TRBV29-1
CDR3aa: CSVGGAETQYF
CDR3nt: TGCAGCGTGGGGGGAGCGGAGACCCAGTACTTC

j_gene: TRBJ2-7
abundance: -
d_gene: TRBD2
v_gene: TRBV7-3
CDR3aa: CASSLRAGGTYEQYF
CDR3nt: TGTGCCAGCAGCTTAAGAGCGGGGGGCACCTACGAGCAGTACTTC

j_gene: TRBJ2-7
abundance: -
d_gene: TRBD1
v_gene: TRBV6-5
CDR3aa: CASRIQQGYEQYF
CDR3nt: TGTGCCAGCAGGATTCAACAGGGGTACGAGCAGTACTTC

j_gene: TRBJ2-1
abundance: -
d_gene: TRBD2
v_gene: TRBV12-5
CDR3aa: CASGPWTGSSGGVSDEQFF
CDR3nt: TGTGCTAGTGGTCCCTGGACAGGGTCTAGCGGGGGGGTCAGCGATGAGCAGTTCTTC

j_gene: TRBJ2-3
abundance: -
d_gene: -
v_gene: TRBV9
CDR3aa: CASSASGRGTDTQYF
CDR3nt: TGTGCCAGCAGCGCCTCCGGTCGAGGGACAGATACGCAGTATTTT

j_gene: TRBJ2-3
abundance: -
d_gene: TRBD2
v_gene: TRBV9
CDR3aa: CASSPGLAGGRDTQYF
CDR3nt: TGTGCCAGCAGCCCTGGACTAGCGGGGGGGCGGGATACGCAGTATTTT

j_gene: TRBJ1-2
abundance: -
d_gene: -
v_gene: TRBV4-1
CDR3aa: CASSREDSPGGYTF
CDR3nt: TGCGCCAGCAGCCGAGAGGACAGTCCTGGGGGCTACACCTTC

j_gene: TRBJ2-2
abundance: -
d_gene: TRBD1
v_gene: TRBV3-1/TRBV3-2
CDR3aa: CASSHRDRGRTGELFF
CDR3nt: TGTGCCAGCAGCCACCGGGACAGGGGGCGCACCGGGGAGCTGTTTTTT

j_gene: TRBJ1-5
abundance: few
d_gene: -
v_gene: TRBV18
CDR3aa: CASSPQGPGQPQHF
CDR3nt: TGTGCCAGCTCACCACAGGGGCCGGGTCAGCCCCAGCATTTT

j_gene: TRBJ2-1
abundance: -
d_gene: TRBD2
v_gene: TRBV24-1
CDR3aa: CATSDSGSGGVGEQFF
CDR3nt: TGTGCCACCAGTGATTCGGGTAGCGGGGGGGTTGGTGAGCAGTTCTTC

j_gene: TRBJ2-7
abundance: -
d_gene: -
v_gene: TRBV18
CDR3aa: CASSPPSGQGGEQYF
CDR3nt: TGTGCCAGCTCACCACCGTCCGGCCAGGGCGGAGAGCAGTACTTC

j_gene: TRBJ1-6
abundance: -
d_gene: -
v_gene: TRBV5-1
CDR3aa: CASRLQDANNSPLHF
CDR3nt: TGCGCCAGCAGGCTCCAGGATGCCAATAATTCACCCCTCCACTTT

j_gene: TRBJ2-3
abundance: few
d_gene: TRBD2
v_gene: TRBV6-1
CDR3aa: CASSEASGGATDTQYF
CDR3nt: TGTGCCAGCAGTGAAGCTAGCGGGGGGGCCACAGATACGCAGTATTTT

j_gene: TRBJ2-1
abundance: -
d_gene: TRBD2
v_gene: TRBV4-1
CDR3aa: CASSQVDPWTSGGYEQFF
CDR3nt: TGCGCCAGCAGCCAAGTAGATCCCTGGACTAGCGGGGGATATGAGCAGTTCTTC

j_gene: TRBJ1-1
abundance: -
d_gene: -
v_gene: TRBV19
CDR3aa: CASGPGGDMHTEAFF
CDR3nt: TGTGCCAGTGGGCCCGGGGGGGATATGCACACTGAAGCTTTCTTT

j_gene: TRBJ2-7
abundance: -
d_gene: TRBD1
v_gene: TRBV19
CDR3aa: CASRGTVNEQYF
CDR3nt: TGTGCCAGTAGGGGGACAGTAAACGAGCAGTACTTC

j_gene: TRBJ1-5
abundance: -
d_gene: -
v_gene: TRBV28
CDR3aa: CASKLQGPNQPQHF
CDR3nt: TGTGCCAGCAAATTACAGGGCCCCAATCAGCCCCAGCATTTT

j_gene: TRBJ1-5
abundance: -
d_gene: -
v_gene: TRBV3-1/TRBV3-2
CDR3aa: CASSREKQPQHF
CDR3nt: TGTGCCAGCAGCCGCGAGAAACAGCCCCAGCATTTT

j_gene: TRBJ2-2
abundance: -
d_gene: -
v_gene: TRBV25-1
CDR3aa: CARIRDNYTGELFF
CDR3nt: TGTGCCAGGATCCGGGACAACTATACCGGGGAGCTGTTTTTT

j_gene: TRBJ1-6
abundance: -
d_gene: -
v_gene: TRBV10-3
CDR3aa: CAISESTNVDSPLHF
CDR3nt: TGTGCCATCAGTGAGTCGACAAATGTAGATTCACCCCTCCACTTT

j_gene: TRBJ2-5
abundance: -
d_gene: -
v_gene: TRBV20-1
CDR3aa: CSARDLETQYF
CDR3nt: TGCAGTGCTAGGGACTTGGAGACCCAGTACTTC

j_gene: TRBJ2-7
abundance: -
d_gene: -
v_gene: TRBV7-8
CDR3aa: CASSLVLGNSYEQYF
CDR3nt: TGTGCCAGCAGCTTAGTACTAGGGAACTCCTACGAGCAGTACTTC

j_gene: TRBJ1-4
abundance: -
d_gene: TRBD1
v_gene: TRBV25-1
CDR3aa: CASSFPGQTNEKLFF
CDR3nt: TGTGCCAGCAGTTTTCCGGGACAGACAAATGAAAAACTGTTTTTT

j_gene: TRBJ2-1
abundance: -
d_gene: TRBD2
v_gene: TRBV27
CDR3aa: CASSSPSGGFYNEQFF
CDR3nt: TGTGCCAGCAGCTCTCCTAGCGGGGGGTTTTACAATGAGCAGTTCTTC

j_gene: TRBJ2-1
abundance: -
d_gene: -
v_gene: TRBV6-5
CDR3aa: CASSSASSYNEQFF
CDR3nt: TGTGCCAGCTCCTCGGCTAGCTCCTACAATGAGCAGTTCTTC

j_gene: TRBJ2-5
abundance: -
d_gene: -
v_gene: TRBV7-3
CDR3aa: CASSLRGGAGETQYF
CDR3nt: TGTGCCAGCAGCTTAAGAGGGGGGGCCGGAGAGACCCAGTACTTC

j_gene: TRBJ1-1
abundance: -
d_gene: TRBD1
v_gene: TRBV18
CDR3aa: CASSRDRGGVNTEAFF
CDR3nt: TGTGCCAGCTCACGCGACAGGGGAGGCGTGAACACTGAAGCTTTCTTT